This T cell receptor beta chain was profiled in a study of CD8+ T cells in alopecia areata. Study overall: Administration of oral tofacitinib to treated patients was at 5 to 10 mg twice daily. Study results and limitations: Higher clonality than in normal scalp was seen in lesional scalp, especially alopecia totalis/universalis. Scalp samples also yield sequences from resident alphabeta T cells of normal skin.

Concerning this clone: Its antigen is unidentified.

Following RNA extraction, reverse transcription yielded cDNA that acted as the sequencing template. Libraries were prepared by immunoSEQ multiplex PCR; TCRdb keeps only in-frame clonotypes and omits some of them. Of hundreds of thousands of clones listed, 65% to 70% were seen once; the top ten hold 1.2%. CDR1 is MNHEY and CDR2 is SVGAGI in the germline V gene. Deletions cut 2 bases from V and 2 bases from J, with 10 bases between. This CDR3 has 14 amino acids. This chain joins TRBV6-5 and TRBJ2-7; D possibly corresponds to TRBD1 (6 bases). The sequence was obtained from a human donor with alopecia areata. Sequenced material: CD4+ T cells sorted from blood, taken at week 0. The CDR3 here is CASSYGDTTYEQYF. CDR3 bases: TGTGCCAGCAGTTACGGGGACACCACCTACGAGCAGTACTTC.